This entry describes one T cell receptor beta chain. Its target is not known. TCRdb's copy holds only in-frame clones and misses some; the assay was immunoSEQ multiplex PCR. The data show some 84,000 clones, with 87% seen just once and roughly 12% held by the top ten. The data belong to a study of T cell responses to AZD1222 COVID-19 vaccine. The germline V and J ends were trimmed by 0 bases and 3 bases, with 10 bases remaining between them. The V gene's germline CDR1 is SGDLS and CDR2 YYNGEE. The CDR3 covers 15 residues. Study outcomes and limitations: Spike-specific TCR breadth rose after two AZD1222 doses, and depth rose as well. Clonal diversity may have been underestimated in mostly white British donors. The repertoires were collected only after the peak T cell response. Seropositivity was recorded at baseline in only a handful of AZD1222 recipients.

The sequencing here drew on peripheral blood, taken 28 days after the second AZD1222 dose. The rearrangement uses TRBV9 and TRBJ2-1; D may match TRBD1 or TRBD2 (5 bases each). This clonotype was obtained from an adult who received the AZD1222 COVID-19 vaccine. The CDR3 coding sequence is TGTGCCAGCAGCGTAGACGGGGCCGGCTACAATGAGCAGTTCTTC. Translation gives CASSVDGAGYNEQFF.